This T cell receptor beta chain originates from a study of blood T cell repertoires in COVID-19 (TCRdb year 2020). In the study overall: Collaborator samples came from the United States, Italy and Spain and covered acute and convalescent phases of COVID-19. Samples were obtained from the ongoing ImmuneRACE study (first 160 participants) and from 1,200 or so subjects provided by 6 global collaborators. Subjects who had been exposed to COVID-19, were actively infected with it, or had recovered from it provided the deeply sampled blood TCRbeta repertoires that made up the dataset. The prospective study material was composed of cDNA or gDNA derived from T cells, B-cell-depleted T cells, or PBMCs. Where available, HLA class I and class II types were taken from metadata supplied by the sample provider and were not determined by assay-based typing. The repertoires were released in a freely available public database meant as a resource for research on the immune response to SARS-CoV-2. The sample metadata nearly always contained a de-identified subject ID, COVID-19 status, age in years and sex. Here is what the overall study found, with its caveats: The quantity of clinical and demographic metadata differed by source and by participant and was supplied without curation.

Whole blood was collected in K2EDTA tubes by collaborating institutions according to the institutions' own protocols. For TCRbeta analysis, collaborators shipped samples as frozen whole blood, isolated PBMCs, or DNA extracted from either of those sample types. For this chain, trimming is 4 bases at the V end and 4 bases at the J end, and the number of junction bases without a gene match is 5. The CDR3 holds 14 amino acids from the cysteine to the phenylalanine. Of all the DNA, just the CDR3 is kept, 42 bases in frame from base 1. The germline V gene (reference sequence) gives CDR1 as MNHEY and CDR2 as SMNVEV. TCRbeta CDR3 regions were amplified from genomic DNA by means of the immunoSEQ Assay, a bias-controlled multiplex PCR. As for the authors' bioinformatics: Nucleated cell counts per sample were estimated from amplification of reference gene primers within the assay. To quantify the absolute abundance of each unique TCRbeta CDR3 rearrangement, sequence reads were collapsed and filtered. For each sample, productive Simpson clonality was calculated as the square root of Simpson's diversity index across productive rearrangements. Imported from immuneACCESS, the table was reduced by TCRdb to in-frame sequences with V and J called. These copies leave out some clones; in studies compared against another copy, an unresolved V gene accounts for under half, and the cause of the remainder is not known. D and trimming come from the DNA, and the V and J calls and clone size come from that table. The sample has 73,000 or so clones on record, around 83% of them singletons. The ten largest account for 5% to 6.5% of the sample.

Regarding this clone: It lacks a known antigen. The record has no base qualities; no much larger clone is one base away.

This receptor chain uses TRBV27 and TRBJ1-1; the central 8 bases match TRBD1. This TCR was sampled from an older woman with acute or convalescent COVID-19. The sample taken for sequencing was peripheral blood. The nucleotide sequence reads as follows: TGTGCCAGCAGTTCCCCCGACAGGGGCACTGAAGCTTTCTTT. It encodes CASSSPDRGTEAFF.